Detailed here is one TCR beta chain. The germline CDR1 and CDR2 sequences are SNHLY and FYNNEI. The CDR3 has 14 residues. V gave up 5 bases and J gave up 4 bases, with 14 bases separating them. The entry originates in a study of blood T cell repertoires in COVID-19. Study details: Spain, Italy and the United States supplied samples that represented acute and convalescent COVID-19. The cDNA or gDNA used as material had been derived from T cells, B-cell-depleted T cells, or PBMCs.

How the authors handled the data: Reference gene primer amplification gave estimated nucleated cell counts. Produced via immunoSEQ multiplex PCR; TCRdb's table is partial and in-frame only. The DNA was the basis for D and trimming; V, J and clone size are from that table. The table has some 130,000 clones, about four fifths seen once. The source is a woman aged 45 to 65 with acute or convalescent COVID-19. The sequenced material came from peripheral blood. This chain uses TRBV2 with TRBJ1-1; possibly TRBD1 for D (5 bases). The CDR3 DNA follows: TGTGCCAGCAGTTATGCCAGGGTGGGCACTGAAGCTTTCTTT. Translated: CASSYARVGTEAFF.